The 9 T cell receptor beta chains listed next were all sequenced from one sample in a study of CD8 T cells in Susac syndrome. With random hexamers, 0.5 to 1 ug RNA was reverse transcribed. TCRdb used MiXCR to reprocess the immunoSEQ multiplex PCR reads, holding one entry per CDR3 protein. This sample yields 80,000 or so distinct CDR3 sequences, of which 85% to 95% are seen a single time; around 0.48% belongs to the top ten. The sample was CD4+ T cells from PBMCs. The receptors were sampled from a human donor with Susac syndrome.

In its sample, this clonotype was seen once. The V gene is TRBV19, the J gene TRBJ2-5; D call uncertain. V gave up 8 bases and J gave up 4 bases, with 14 bases separating them. This CDR3 is 13 amino acids long. CDR1 and CDR2 (germline): LNHDA, SQIVND (reference sequence). CDR3: CASGLDGRETQYF. The CDR3 DNA reads TGTGCCAGTGGCCTTGACGGGCGAGAGACCCAGTACTTC.

A few counts support this clonotype. V and J are TRBV5-1 and TRBJ2-4, with a possible D match to TRBD1 (5 bases). The V gene's germline CDR1 is SGHRS and CDR2 YFSETQ. This CDR3 has 14 residues. The V end was cut by 4 bases, the J end by 6 bases, with 14 bases between. The CDR3 bases are TGCGCCAGCAGCCCAACCCGCGACAGAAACATTCAGTACTTC. This sequence encodes CASSPTRDRNIQYF.

This clonotype was detected once. The chain combines TRBV7-3 with TRBJ2-2; D not certain. The germline CDR1 and CDR2 sequences are SGHTA and FQGTGA. This CDR3 contains 15 residues. V was clipped by 0 bases and J by 4 bases, with 9 bases between them. The CDR3 sequence: CASSLTTSATGELFF. For the CDR3, the DNA is TGTGCCAGCAGCTTAACGACCAGCGCCACCGGGGAGCTGTTTTTT.

The V call is TRBV19, the J call TRBJ2-1; 9 bases align to TRBD1. J lost 2 bases, V lost 9 bases, and 14 bases had no gene match. Per germline, CDR1 LNHDA and CDR2 SQIVND (reference sequence). This CDR3 contains 17 residues. CDR3 bases: TGTGCCAGACAAACGATTGGGGGACAGGGTGCCTACAATGAGCAGTTCTTC. Its translation is CARQTIGGQGAYNEQFF.

The V and J genes are TRBV3-1 and TRBJ2-5; 7 positions match TRBD2. Looked up from germline, CDR1 is LGHDT and CDR2 is YNNKEL (reference sequence). The V and J ends lost 4 bases and 1 base, in that order; junction bases with no gene match: 12. The CDR3 runs 17 residues. CDR3 sequence: CASSPTLHSSGQETQYF. The CDR3 bases are TGTGCCAGCAGCCCGACCCTGCACTCTAGCGGCCAAGAGACCCAGTACTTC.

The rearrangement joins TRBV10-3 to TRBJ1-4; 8 nucleotides agree with TRBD1. The CDR3 has 14 residues. CDR1 is ENHRY and CDR2 is SYGVKD in the germline V gene. Trimming at V came to 3 bases and at J to 3 bases, leaving 0 bases not matched to a gene. CDR3 residues: CAISEQGANEKLFF. The DNA of the CDR3 is TGTGCCATCAGTGAACAGGGGGCTAATGAAAAACTGTTTTTT.

The genes are TRBV3-1 and TRBJ1-1; the D is unclear. The CDR3 runs 13 residues. V shed 4 bases and J shed 1 base, with 7 bases lying between them. Looked up from germline, CDR1 is LGHDT and CDR2 is YNNKEL (reference sequence). The CDR3 region has the DNA TGTGCCAGCAGCCGTACAAAGAACACTGAAGCTTTCTTT. This sequence encodes CASSRTKNTEAFF.

The rearrangement joins TRBV14 to TRBJ2-1; 9 bases match TRBD2. V lost 6 bases and J lost 0; bases outside the gene matches: 6. Germline-derived CDR1 and CDR2 are SGHDN and FVKESK. The CDR3 has 16 residues. The CDR3 spells CASRVSGGSSYNEQFF. The CDR3 DNA is TGTGCCAGCAGGGTTAGCGGGGGTAGCTCCTACAATGAGCAGTTCTTC. Based on the CDR3 plus reference TRBV14 and TRBJ2-1, the full variable domain is EAGVTQFPSHSVIEKGQTVTLRCDPISGHDNLYWYRRVMGKEIKFLLHFVKESKQDESGMPNNRFLAERTGGTYSTLKVQPAELEDSGVYFCASRVSGGSSYNEQFFGPGTRLTVL.

This chain uses TRBV5-4 with TRBJ2-1, with D uncertain. CDR1 is SGHNT and CDR2 is YYREEE in the germline V gene (reference sequence). Trimming removed 6 bases from V and 5 bases from J, with 18 bases in between. The CDR3 is 15 amino acids. CDR3 sequence: CASTHPEFPNNEQFF. The CDR3 DNA is TGTGCCAGCACCCATCCAGAATTCCCCAACAATGAGCAGTTCTTC.